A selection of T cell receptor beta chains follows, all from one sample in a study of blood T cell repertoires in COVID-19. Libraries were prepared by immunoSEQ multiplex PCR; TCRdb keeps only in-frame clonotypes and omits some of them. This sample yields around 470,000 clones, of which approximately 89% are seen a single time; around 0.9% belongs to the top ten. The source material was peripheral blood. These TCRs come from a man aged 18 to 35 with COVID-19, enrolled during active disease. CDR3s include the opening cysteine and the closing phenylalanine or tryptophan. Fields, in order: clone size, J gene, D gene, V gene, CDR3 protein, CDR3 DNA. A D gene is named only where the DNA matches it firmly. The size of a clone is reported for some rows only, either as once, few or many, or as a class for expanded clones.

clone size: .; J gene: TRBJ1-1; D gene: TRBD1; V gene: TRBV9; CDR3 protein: CASSVEPGQGATEAFF; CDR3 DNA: TGTGCCAGCAGCGTAGAACCGGGACAGGGGGCGACTGAAGCTTTCTTT
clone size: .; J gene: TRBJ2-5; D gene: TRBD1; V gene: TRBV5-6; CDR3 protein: CASTLNRGRSETQYF; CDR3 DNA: TGTGCCAGCACCTTAAACAGGGGAAGGTCAGAGACCCAGTACTTC
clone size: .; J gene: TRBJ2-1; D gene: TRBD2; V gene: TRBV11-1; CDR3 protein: CASSLATSGRSYNEQFF; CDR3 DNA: TGTGCCAGCAGCTTAGCGACTAGCGGGAGATCATACAATGAGCAGTTCTTC
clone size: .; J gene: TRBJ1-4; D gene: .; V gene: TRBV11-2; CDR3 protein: CASSSNRDTQKLFF; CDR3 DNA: TGTGCCAGCAGCTCGAATCGGGACACCCAAAAACTGTTTTTT
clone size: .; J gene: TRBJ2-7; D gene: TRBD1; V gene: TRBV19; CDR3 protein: CASSERDSGSYEQYF; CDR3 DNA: TGTGCCAGTAGTGAACGGGACAGCGGATCCTACGAGCAGTACTTC
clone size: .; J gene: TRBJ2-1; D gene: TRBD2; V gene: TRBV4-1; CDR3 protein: CASSQATSGGAFYNEQFF; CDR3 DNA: TGCGCCAGCAGCCAAGCGACTAGCGGGGGGGCCTTCTACAATGAGCAGTTCTTC
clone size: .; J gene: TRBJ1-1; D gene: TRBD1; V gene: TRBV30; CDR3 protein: CAWSRQGNTEAFF; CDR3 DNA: TGTGCCTGGAGCCGACAGGGGAACACTGAAGCTTTCTTT
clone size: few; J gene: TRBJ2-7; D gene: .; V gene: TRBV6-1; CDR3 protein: CASSEVARNYEQYF; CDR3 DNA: TGTGCCAGCAGTGAAGTTGCTAGGAACTACGAGCAGTACTTC
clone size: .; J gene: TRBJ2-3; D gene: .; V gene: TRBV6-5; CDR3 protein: CASSFGGGTQYF; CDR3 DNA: TGTGCCAGCAGTTTCGGGGGAGGTACGCAGTATTTT
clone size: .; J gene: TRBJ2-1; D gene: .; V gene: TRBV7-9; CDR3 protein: CASSLWSGPYNEQFF; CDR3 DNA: TGTGCCAGCAGCTTATGGTCGGGTCCCTACAATGAGCAGTTCTTC
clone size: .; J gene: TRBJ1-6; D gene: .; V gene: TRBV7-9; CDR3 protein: CASSATGNNNSPLHF; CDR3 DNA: TGTGCCAGCAGTGCAACCGGGAATAATAATTCACCCCTCCACTTT
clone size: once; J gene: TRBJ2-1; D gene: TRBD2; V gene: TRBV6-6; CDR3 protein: CATKTSGGYNEQFF; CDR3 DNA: TGTGCCACGAAAACTAGCGGGGGGTACAATGAGCAGTTCTTC
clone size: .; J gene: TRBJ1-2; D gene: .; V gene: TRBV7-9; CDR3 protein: CASSLAGADYGYTF; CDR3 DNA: TGTGCCAGCAGCTTAGCAGGGGCGGACTATGGCTACACCTTC
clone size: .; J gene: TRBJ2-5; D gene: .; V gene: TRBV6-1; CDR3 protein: CASSEWGRAGETQYF; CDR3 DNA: TGTGCCAGCAGTGAATGGGGCAGGGCAGGGGAGACCCAGTACTTC
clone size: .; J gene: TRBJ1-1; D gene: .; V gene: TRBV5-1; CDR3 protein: CASRFGTQNTEAFF; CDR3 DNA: TGCGCCAGCAGATTCGGGACACAGAACACTGAAGCTTTCTTT
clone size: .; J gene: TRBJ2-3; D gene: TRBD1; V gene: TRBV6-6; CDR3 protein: CASSTRGQESTDTQYF; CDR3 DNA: TGTGCCAGCAGTACGAGGGGGCAGGAAAGCACAGATACGCAGTATTTT
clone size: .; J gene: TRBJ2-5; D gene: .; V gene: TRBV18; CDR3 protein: CASSHDSQETQYF; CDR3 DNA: TGTGCCAGCTCACACGACAGCCAAGAGACCCAGTACTTC
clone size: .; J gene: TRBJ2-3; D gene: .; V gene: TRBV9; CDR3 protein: CASSVYYRTDTQYF; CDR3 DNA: TGTGCCAGCAGCGTATACTACCGCACAGATACGCAGTATTTT
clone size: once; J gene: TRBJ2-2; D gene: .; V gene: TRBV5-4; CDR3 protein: CASSQIRDSNTGELFF; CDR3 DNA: TGTGCCAGCAGCCAAATCCGAGACAGTAACACCGGGGAGCTGTTTTTT
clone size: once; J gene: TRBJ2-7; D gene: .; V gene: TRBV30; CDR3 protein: CAWSVGGTGNYEQYF; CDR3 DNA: TGTGCCTGGAGTGTTGGGGGGACGGGGAATTACGAGCAGTACTTC
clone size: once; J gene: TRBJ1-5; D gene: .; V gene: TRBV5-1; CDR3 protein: CASRRQQPQHF; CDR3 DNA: TGCGCCAGCAGACGACAGCAGCCCCAGCATTTT
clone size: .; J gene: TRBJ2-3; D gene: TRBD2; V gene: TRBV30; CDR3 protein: CASIAGGSTDTQYF; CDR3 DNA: TGTGCCTCGATAGCGGGAGGGAGCACAGATACGCAGTATTTT
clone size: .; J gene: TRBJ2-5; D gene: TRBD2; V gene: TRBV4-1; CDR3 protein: CASRRGLAGAETQYF; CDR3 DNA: TGCGCCAGCAGGAGGGGACTAGCGGGGGCGGAGACCCAGTACTTC
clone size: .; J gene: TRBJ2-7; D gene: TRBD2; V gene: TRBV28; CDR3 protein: CASSLAGVAYEQYF; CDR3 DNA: TGTGCCAGCAGTTTAGCGGGAGTCGCCTACGAGCAGTACTTC
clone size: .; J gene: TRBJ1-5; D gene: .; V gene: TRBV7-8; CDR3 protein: CASSLGATGYQPQHF; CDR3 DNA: TGTGCCAGCAGCTTAGGGGCGACAGGTTATCAGCCCCAGCATTTT
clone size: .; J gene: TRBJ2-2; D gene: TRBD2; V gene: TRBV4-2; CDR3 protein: CASSPGLSVKAGELFF; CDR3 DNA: TGTGCCAGCAGCCCGGGACTATCTGTGAAGGCCGGGGAGCTGTTTTTT
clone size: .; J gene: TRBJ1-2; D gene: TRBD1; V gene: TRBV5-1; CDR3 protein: CASSSQGNDYGYTF; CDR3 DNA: TGCGCCAGCAGCTCACAGGGGAACGACTATGGCTACACCTTC
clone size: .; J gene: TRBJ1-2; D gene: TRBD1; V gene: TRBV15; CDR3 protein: CATSSQQGFSIGYTF; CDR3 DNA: TGTGCCACCAGCAGCCAACAGGGGTTCAGCATAGGCTACACCTTC
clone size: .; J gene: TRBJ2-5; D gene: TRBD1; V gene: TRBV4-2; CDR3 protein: CASSRDRTETQYF; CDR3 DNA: TGTGCCAGCAGCCGGGACAGGACGGAGACCCAGTACTTC
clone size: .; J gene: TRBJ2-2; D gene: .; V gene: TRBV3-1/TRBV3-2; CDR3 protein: CASSQDSSGTGELFF; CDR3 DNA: TGTGCCAGCAGCCAAGATTCGTCGGGCACCGGGGAGCTGTTTTTT
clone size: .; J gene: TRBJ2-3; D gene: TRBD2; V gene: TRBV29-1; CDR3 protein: CSVGLAGPTDTQYF; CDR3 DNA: TGCAGCGTTGGGCTAGCGGGGCCCACAGATACGCAGTATTTT
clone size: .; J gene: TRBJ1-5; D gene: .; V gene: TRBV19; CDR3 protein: CASSRGPTGQPQHF; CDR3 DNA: TGTGCCAGTAGTAGAGGACCTACGGGGCAGCCCCAGCATTTT
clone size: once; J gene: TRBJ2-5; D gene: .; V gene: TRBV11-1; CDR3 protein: CASSAGQETQYF; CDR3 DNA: TGTGCCAGCAGCGCGGGGCAAGAGACCCAGTACTTC
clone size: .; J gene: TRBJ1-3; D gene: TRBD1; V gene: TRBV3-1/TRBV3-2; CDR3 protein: CASSRRDRRHISGNTIYF; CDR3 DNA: TGTGCCAGCAGCCGACGGGACAGGAGGCATATCTCTGGAAACACCATATATTTT
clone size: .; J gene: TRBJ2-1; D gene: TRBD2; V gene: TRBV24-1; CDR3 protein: CATSDATSGRAWGEQFF; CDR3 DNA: TGTGCCACCAGTGACGCTACTAGCGGGAGGGCCTGGGGTGAGCAGTTCTTC
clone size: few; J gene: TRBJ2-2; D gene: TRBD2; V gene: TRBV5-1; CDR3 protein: CASSLVPLGGGGTGELFF; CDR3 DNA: TGCGCCAGCAGCTTGGTCCCCCTTGGCGGGGGGGGAACCGGGGAGCTGTTTTTT
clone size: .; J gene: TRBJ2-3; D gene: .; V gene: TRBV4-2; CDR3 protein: CASSQVKGVFTDTQYF; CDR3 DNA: TGTGCCAGCAGCCAAGTTAAAGGAGTTTTCACAGATACGCAGTATTTT
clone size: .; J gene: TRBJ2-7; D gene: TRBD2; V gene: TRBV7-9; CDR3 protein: CASTSPGLAGEQYF; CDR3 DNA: TGTGCCAGCACCTCCCCGGGACTAGCCGGGGAGCAGTACTTC
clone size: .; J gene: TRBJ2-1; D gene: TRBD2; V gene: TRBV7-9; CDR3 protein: CASSPRLAGGPGNEQFF; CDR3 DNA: TGTGCCAGCAGCCCGCGACTAGCGGGAGGGCCTGGCAATGAGCAGTTCTTC
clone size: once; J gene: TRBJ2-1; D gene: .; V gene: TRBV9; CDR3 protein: CASSGVLGGNASDEQFF; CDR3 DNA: TGTGCCAGCAGCGGCGTCTTGGGGGGAAACGCATCCGATGAGCAGTTCTTC
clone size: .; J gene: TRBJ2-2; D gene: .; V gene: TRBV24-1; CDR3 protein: CATSDSRTGELFF; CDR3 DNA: TGTGCCACCAGTGATTCGAGGACCGGGGAGCTGTTTTTT
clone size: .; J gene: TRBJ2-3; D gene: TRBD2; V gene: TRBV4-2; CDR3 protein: CASSQDLASGGAVDTQYF; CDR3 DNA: TGTGCCAGCAGCCAAGATCTCGCTAGCGGGGGGGCCGTAGATACGCAGTATTTT
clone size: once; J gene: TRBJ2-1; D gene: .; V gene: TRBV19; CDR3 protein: CASSLGLINEQFF; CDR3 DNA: TGTGCCAGTAGTCTCGGACTGATAAATGAGCAGTTCTTC
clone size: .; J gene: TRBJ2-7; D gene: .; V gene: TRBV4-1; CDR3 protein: CASSQDGGNAYEQYF; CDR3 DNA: TGCGCCAGCAGCCAAGATGGGGGGAATGCCTACGAGCAGTACTTC
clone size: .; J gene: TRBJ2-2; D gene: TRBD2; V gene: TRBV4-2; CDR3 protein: CASSQNERTSGRANTGELFF; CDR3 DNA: TGTGCCAGCAGCCAAAATGAACGAACTAGCGGGAGGGCGAACACCGGGGAGCTGTTTTTT
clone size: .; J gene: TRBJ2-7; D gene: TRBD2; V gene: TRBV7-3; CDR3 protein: CASSLMSSGSYEQYF; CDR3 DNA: TGTGCCAGCAGCTTAATGTCTAGCGGGAGCTACGAGCAGTACTTC